This T cell receptor beta chain is from a study of CD8+ T cells in alopecia areata. Overall study context: The drug, tofacitinib, lasted 6 to 18 months, followed by 6 months off drug. Findings and caveats of the study: In patients, TCRs were shared less clearly than in mice, and HLA may possibly be involved. Normal skin's resident alphabeta T cells are also sequenced in scalp samples.

RNA was isolated and reverse transcribed to cDNA, the sequencing template. The method was immunoSEQ multiplex PCR; TCRdb's version includes in-frame clones alone and lacks a portion of them. The sample yields around 140,000 clones, 45% to 60% seen once. CDR1 and CDR2 (germline): SEHNR, FQNEAQ (reference sequence). V gave up 1 base and J gave up 4 bases, with 7 bases separating them. The length of the CDR3 is 13 residues. In the case of this clone: Its antigen is as yet unknown.

Specimens obtained from alopecia areata patients comprised lesional scalp punch biopsies and peripheral blood. This clonotype was sampled from a human donor with alopecia areata. V gene TRBV7-9 combines with J gene TRBJ1-1, with no clear D. Source: CD4+ T cells sorted from blood, taken at week 0. CDR3 sequence reads: CASSLDYGTEAFF. The CDR3 DNA follows: TGTGCCAGCAGCTTAGACTACGGCACTGAAGCTTTCTTT.